The sequence of this T cell receptor (beta chain) was determined in a study of blood T cell repertoires in COVID-19. Overall study context: Sample material is recorded as cDNA or gDNA derived from T cells, B-cell-depleted T cells, or PBMCs.

Assay: immunoSEQ multiplex PCR; the TCRdb copy retains only in-frame clones and omits some. In the table there are approximately 200,000 clones, roughly nine tenths of which are singletons. The CDR3 consists of 17 residues. V lost 1 base and J lost 5; bases outside the gene matches: 7. CDR1 is SGHNT, CDR2 YYREEE, per germline (reference sequence). The chain joins TRBV5-4 to TRBJ2-2, with 11 bases matching TRBD1. This TCR was recovered from a woman aged 18-35 years in a cohort exposed to, infected with or recovered from COVID-19 (not recorded which). Source material: PBMCs or T cells enriched from blood (not recorded which). CDR3 sequence reads: CASSLRSGTGGTGELFF. Written as DNA, the CDR3 is TGTGCCAGCAGCTTGAGGTCCGGGACAGGGGGGACCGGGGAGCTGTTTTTT.